This paragraph reports one TCR beta chain. Antigen specificity is unknown. Measured with immunoSEQ multiplex PCR; TCRdb has only the in-frame clones, and not every one. Among about 73,000 clones listed, more than 85% were seen once. The data belong to a study of Tregs in tolerant kidney transplant recipients. Study-wide results and caveats: Activated donor B cell expansion appeared to reveal the most relevant donor-specific TCRbeta repertoire.

Thawed PBMCs were rested overnight at 37°C with approximately 190 IU/ml IL-2 before regulatory T cell sorting. The germline CDR1 and CDR2 sequences are GTSNPN and SVGIG (reference sequence). With 2 bases removed from V and 8 bases from J, the gap between germline ends came to 12 bases. This CDR3 is built from 13 residues. The V gene is TRBV30, the J gene TRBJ1-4; a weak D match, TRBD1 (6 bases). The sequence derives from a human donor who received a combined kidney and bone marrow transplant. The sample in question was Tregs from blood, obtained before the transplant. CDR3 nucleotides: TGTGCCTGGAGTACAGGGTGGAGGGAAAAACTGTTTTTT. Amino acids: CAWSTGWREKLFF.